This T cell receptor (beta chain) appears in the sequencing data of a study of blood T cells in healthy people across ages. This clonotype has ten or more counts. This CDR3 region has 11 residues. The V end lost 3 bases, the J end lost 6 bases, and 6 bases lay between the germline ends. CDR1 and CDR2 (germline): ENHRY, SYGVKD. Then a second PCR, running roughly 7 to 11 cycles, was carried out with a sample-barcoded 5' primer and a J-beta primer mix. One entry per CDR3 protein results from TCRdb running MiXCR on the 5' RACE reads. The table lists about 1,000,000 distinct CDR3 sequences, over 35% of them singletons.

The clonotype was recovered from a woman aged 60 to 75 in good health. This chain uses TRBV10-3 with TRBJ2-7; D uncertain. The specimen sequenced was blood. The CDR3 sequence: CAISELGEQYF. The CDR3 DNA reads TGTGCCATCAGTGAATTAGGCGAGCAGTACTTC.